These T cell receptor beta chains were read from a single sample in a study of blood T cell repertoires in COVID-19. Profiling relied on immunoSEQ multiplex PCR, and the TCRdb table lists in-frame clones only, not all of them. The sample holds about 240,000 clones, 60% to 75% seen once. The sequenced material came from peripheral blood. Receptor source: a woman older than 75 with acute or convalescent COVID-19. Each CDR3 is given without its conserved first and last residue. Each record gives: J gene, V gene, CDR3 protein.

>TRBJ2-1|TRBV6-1
ASSDDYRSGYADEQF
>TRBJ1-6|TRBV2
ASSGGQPYNSPLH
>TRBJ1-1|TRBV11-2
ASSFSVLPEAF
>TRBJ2-7|TRBV19
ASSIQGGLYEQY
>TRBJ2-3|TRBV4-1
ASSQVGTRSDTQY
>TRBJ1-5|TRBV14
ASSQERGRVSNQPQH
>TRBJ1-6|TRBV4-1
ASSQPTGQGVNSPLH
>TRBJ2-5|TRBV18
ASSPGAQLWFETQY
>TRBJ1-2|TRBV5-6
ASSFPKGLYGYT
>TRBJ2-5|TRBV19
ASSMLAGEGTQY
>TRBJ2-1|TRBV13
ASSPRTAYNEQF
>TRBJ1-5|TRBV2
ASSATGTNSNQPQH
>TRBJ1-2|TRBV2
ASSVGTGGWHGYT
>TRBJ2-3|TRBV5-4
ASSLGQATDTQY
>TRBJ2-7|TRBV7-9
ASSLTGTGSEQY
>TRBJ1-5|TRBV6-5
AVQAGGLPQH
>TRBJ2-7|TRBV4-1
ASSQAGTSGIYEQY
>TRBJ1-5|TRBV6-5
ASSQNRDKNQPQH
>TRBJ2-1|TRBV5-1
ASSSGTSVEQF
>TRBJ2-5|TRBV7-9
ASSLGMRETQY
>TRBJ2-7|TRBV7-2
ASSPLYRGEQY
>TRBJ2-7|TRBV18
ASSPGTGLVYEQY
>TRBJ2-5|TRBV7-6
ASSLMPPPSGGYQETQY
>TRBJ2-5|TRBV6-5
ASIKAVRETQY
>TRBJ2-2|TRBV3-1/TRBV3-2
ASSQGGTGELF
>TRBJ2-5|TRBV5-1
ASSLENSGSETQY
>TRBJ1-1|TRBV5-6
ASSFGTGVNMGTEAF
>TRBJ2-3|TRBV7-3
ASSRGAGTGGYTDTQY
>TRBJ1-4|TRBV6-2/TRBV6-3
ASNPKESRGLNEKLF
>TRBJ1-3|TRBV19
ASSMGTTGNTIY
>TRBJ2-7|TRBV4-1
ASSQDRLAGGFYEQY
>TRBJ1-1|TRBV5-8
ASSLQGSTEAF
>TRBJ1-2|TRBV2
ASRGTGPYGYT
>TRBJ1-6|TRBV6-5
ASTLQSSYNSPLH
>TRBJ1-5|TRBV4-1
ASSQVLGGSNQPQH
>TRBJ1-3|TRBV4-1
ASSQYRGPYLDTIY
>TRBJ2-3|TRBV9
ASSVGPSGETDTQY
>TRBJ2-7|TRBV9
ASSVGGVGEQY
>TRBJ2-1|TRBV30
AWSVGTPGGNEQF
>TRBJ1-1|TRBV10-3
AISEVGQGNTEAF
>TRBJ2-5|TRBV25-1
ASGRETQY
>TRBJ2-1|TRBV5-4
ASSLGLAGGNNEQF
>TRBJ2-7|TRBV11-2
ASSQGTGADEQY
>TRBJ1-2|TRBV18
ASSRRTGDVGYT
>TRBJ2-7|TRBV18
ASSPGAGGPYEQY
>TRBJ2-7|TRBV12-5
ASGIYRFYEQY
>TRBJ2-5|TRBV29-1
SVEDPPGTQY
>TRBJ1-4|TRBV5-6
ASSSRDQGIYEKLF
>TRBJ2-7|TRBV6-5
ASSYAGGAWDEQY
>TRBJ2-7|TRBV5-1
ASSSLSGEPSEQY
>TRBJ1-5|TRBV10-3
AISGDGVEPQH
>TRBJ2-5|TRBV5-1
ASSLSGPYQETQY
>TRBJ1-5|TRBV2
ASSEQSGTGVSNQPQH
>TRBJ2-7|TRBV10-2
ASSGSSSGASTY
>TRBJ2-3|TRBV4-1
ASSPLFSGGTDTQY
>TRBJ2-1|TRBV6-6
ASSYQGQGYEQF
>TRBJ2-1|TRBV30
AWRLIWGSKADNEQF
>TRBJ2-4|TRBV6-1
ASSDNKPNIQY
>TRBJ1-4|TRBV4-2
ASSPFRLANEKLF
>TRBJ1-3|TRBV5-1
ASSYLGGDYGNTIY